Included here is one TCR beta chain sequence, with context. No antigen is known for it. Every bit of the isolated RNA underwent reverse transcription, so sequencing read expressed TCRB transcripts. Naive, central memory and regulatory T cell samples averaged around 3.5 million immunoSEQ reads each. The data were produced by immunoSEQ multiplex PCR, yet TCRdb's version contains in-frame clones alone and is incomplete. The table shows nearly 350,000 clones, with about a tenth occurring only once. This CDR3 spans 14 amino acids. Trimming stripped 9 bases from V and 3 bases from J, with 17 bases between. Per germline, CDR1 MNHNS and CDR2 SASEGT. These data originate in a study of beta chain features in type 1 diabetes. Overall study findings and caveats: Shortening of TCRB CDR3s, moderate but significant, appeared in all four CD4+ subsets of Type 1 diabetes patients. Shorter templates may be favored by PCR, equally so in patients and controls. VDJ junctions in type 1 diabetes patients carried more deletions and fewer insertions. Researchers could not determine here whether HLA type influences TCRB rearrangement.

The receptor comes from a man aged 25-45 years with type 1 diabetes. This chain links TRBV6-1 with TRBJ1-2; D may be TRBD1 (6 bases). Sequences were obtained from central memory CD4+ T cells from blood. The CDR3 region has the DNA TGTGCCAGTCTCAGTCTTACAGGGTACTATGGCTACACCTTC. Protein sequence: CASLSLTGYYGYTF.